This T cell receptor (beta chain) was sequenced for a study of early T cells in non-severe SARS-CoV-2 infection. This clonotype is medium-sized within its sample. Its antigen is as yet unknown. Broader study findings: Using VDJdb, the matching emphasized anti-spike CD8 responses while missing private and CD4 specificities.

MiXCR, run by TCRdb on the 5' RACE reads, gives a single entry per CDR3 protein. The sample includes about 98,000 distinct CDR3 sequences, 14% of them seen just once. Deletions cut 0 bases from V and 0 bases from J, with 6 bases between. The CDR3 sequence is 16 residues long. Germline CDR1 MNHEY, CDR2 SVGAGI. The source material was whole blood. The TCR was taken from an adult who was a healthcare worker with PCR-confirmed SARS-CoV-2 infection or an uninfected control (not recorded which). The V call is TRBV6-5, the J call TRBJ2-6; D is uncertain. CDR3 nucleotides: TGTGCCAGCAGTTACTCAGGGTTCTCTGGGGCCAACGTCCTGACTTTC. Residues: CASSYSGFSGANVLTF.